One sample yielded the 27 T cell receptor beta chains listed below, sequenced in a study of PD-1 blockade in classical Hodgkin lymphoma. Indicated time point: cycle 4 day 1 (C4D1), after 6 weeks of nivolumab. Each patient relapsed following autologous stem cell transplantation, and prior brentuximab vedotin exposure differed. Only in-frame clones appear in the TCRdb table, and some are missing; sequencing was by immunoSEQ multiplex PCR. The table has about 33,000 clones, approximately 67% seen once; the top ten hold more than 3%. Here the sequenced sample was peripheral blood mononuclear cells (PBMCs), taken before the fourth cycle of nivolumab. The receptor set was obtained from a human donor with classical Hodgkin lymphoma.

The rearrangement links TRBV18 to TRBJ1-5; tentatively, D is TRBD1 (5 bases). The CDR3 has 13 amino acids. Germline-derived CDR1 and CDR2 are KGHSH and LQKENI. The germline V and J ends were trimmed by 5 bases and 8 bases, with 13 bases remaining between them. The CDR3 DNA sequence: TGTGCCAGCTCAAGCTGGGGGAGAGAGCCCCAGCATTTT. This codes for CASSSWGREPQHF. The full variable domain, with the rest looked up from reference TRBV18 and TRBJ1-5, is NAGVMQNPRHLVRRRGQEARLRCSPMKGHSHVYWYRQLPEEGLKFMVYLQKENIIDESGMPKERFSAEFPKEGPSILRIQQVVRGDSAAYFCASSSWGREPQHFGDGTRLSIL.

This clone showed up just a few times. The chain uses TRBV29-1 and TRBJ2-7; the match to TRBD2 covers 7 bases. In germline, CDR1 is SQVTM, CDR2 ANQGSEA. This CDR3 spans 13 amino acids. J lost 0 bases, V lost 3 bases, and 2 bases had no gene match. The CDR3 nucleotides are TGCAGCGTTGATTGGGAGGGCTCCTACGAGCAGTACTTC. Its translation is CSVDWEGSYEQYF.

The rearrangement uses TRBV7-8 and TRBJ1-1; D remains unclear. Per the germline V gene, CDR1 is SGHVS and CDR2 is FQNEAQ. This CDR3 is 14 amino acids long. Trimming shortened V by 1 base and J by 2 bases, and 8 bases separated the two germline ends. In nucleotides, the CDR3 is TGTGCCAGCAGCTTAGTAAGACGAAACACTGAAGCTTTCTTT. As protein: CASSLVRRNTEAFF.

The gene calls are TRBV14 and TRBJ2-2; 12 bases align to TRBD2. J was trimmed by 5 bases and V by 2 bases; bases with no gene match: 9. The CDR3 is 18 residues long. CDR1 is SGHDN, CDR2 FVKESK, per germline. The CDR3 DNA reads as TGTGCCAGCAGCCAAAGTTTACTAGCGGGAGGCGGGACCGGGGAGCTGTTTTTT. Protein product: CASSQSLLAGGGTGELFF.

The V gene is TRBV5-6, the J gene TRBJ2-7, with TRBD2 identical over 8 bases. The CDR3 sequence is 15 residues long. The germline V gene encodes CDR1 SGHDT and CDR2 YYEEEE. Trimming took 3 bases from V and 6 from J; bases not matched to a gene: 11. In DNA form, the CDR3 reads TGTGCCAGCAGCTGGACTAGCACTAGGGGCAGCGAGCAGTACTTC. This sequence encodes CASSWTSTRGSEQYF.

The V call is TRBV30, the J call TRBJ2-2, with TRBD2 identical over 12 bases. Germline CDR1 is GTSNPN and CDR2 is SVGIG (reference sequence). V lost 0 bases, J lost 9 bases, and 5 bases stayed unmatched. This CDR3 spans 15 amino acids. CDR3 region: CAWSVPGLAGRELFF. DNA of the CDR3: TGTGCCTGGAGTGTACCTGGACTAGCGGGAAGGGAGCTGTTTTTT.

The chain has TRBV30 and TRBJ1-2, with a possible D match to TRBD1 (6 bases). This CDR3 comprises 13 residues. V was cut by 4 bases and J by 3 bases, with 12 bases left in between. Germline CDR1 is GTSNPN and CDR2 is SVGIG (reference sequence). CDR3 in DNA: TGTGCCTGGACTTCGGGGGCGGACTATGGCTACACCTTC. Residues: CAWTSGADYGYTF.

The rearrangement uses TRBV5-6 and TRBJ1-1; unclear D gene. Germline V gene data show CDR1 as SGHDT and CDR2 as YYEEEE. Trimming took 0 bases from V and 3 from J, leaving 18 bases between them. The CDR3 loop spans 17 amino acids. The CDR3 DNA is TGTGCCAGCAGCTTGGATTCCGGGGAAGGTCTAGACACTGAAGCTTTCTTT. This translates into CASSLDSGEGLDTEAFF.

The rearrangement uses TRBV7-8 and TRBJ2-7, with TRBD2 matching 14 bases. Germline V lookup: CDR1 SGHVS, CDR2 FQNEAQ. V lost 5 bases to trimming and J lost 6 bases; unmatched junction nucleotides: 9. The CDR3 loop spans 16 amino acids. The CDR3 DNA is TGTGCCAGCAGCGCCGGCGCGGGACTAGCGGGGGTCGAGCAGTACTTC. As protein: CASSAGAGLAGVEQYF.

This chain connects TRBV4-2 to TRBJ2-6, with 12 bases aligning to TRBD2. J was trimmed by 2 bases and V by 4 bases; bases with no gene match: 3. The V gene's germline CDR1 is LGHNA and CDR2 YNFKEQ. The CDR3 is made up of 17 amino acids. CDR3: CASSRGLAGTGANVLTF. The CDR3 nucleotides read TGTGCCAGCAGCCGAGGACTAGCGGGAACTGGGGCCAACGTCCTGACTTTC.

Only one count was recorded for this clone. The rearrangement uses TRBV13 and TRBJ2-3, with no clear D. Trimming left V 2 bases short and J 7 bases short, with 16 bases between. The CDR3 loop spans 15 amino acids. Germline assignment: CDR1 PRHDT and CDR2 FYEKMQ (reference sequence). CDR3 coding DNA: TGTGCCAGCAGCTTAAGTAGCCCTGACTTATATACGCAGTATTTT. This encodes CASSLSSPDLYTQYF. Together with reference TRBV13 and TRBJ2-3, the CDR3 gives the full variable domain: AAGVIQSPRHLIKEKRETATLKCYPIPRHDTVYWYQQGPGQDPQFLISFYEKMQSDKGSIPDRFSAQQFSDYHSELNMSSLELGDSALYFCASSLSSPDLYTQYFGPGTRLTVL.

The V and J genes are TRBV5-1 and TRBJ2-7; weak D call: TRBD2 (6 bases). The CDR3 has 12 amino acids. V lost 3 bases and J 4 bases, leaving 8 bases between the germline ends. The germline CDR1 and CDR2 sequences are SGHRS and YFSETQ. CDR3 loop: CASSSEGYEQYF. CDR3 nucleotide sequence: TGCGCCAGCAGCTCGGAGGGTTACGAGCAGTACTTC.

The genes are TRBV5-8 and TRBJ2-5; TRBD1 aligns across 8 bases. The CDR3 spans 17 residues. The V gene's germline CDR1 is SGHTS and CDR2 YDEGEE. The ends lost 0 bases at V and 5 bases at J; junction bases unmatched: 12. CDR3 sequence (DNA): TGTGCCAGCAGCTTGGGGACAGGGTTTGGTGGAGGTGAGACCCAGTACTTC. Amino acids: CASSLGTGFGGGETQYF.

Concerning this clone itself: Germline is not matched at one junction end, which may reflect a read error. This sequence joins TRBV30 and TRBJ2-7; the match to TRBD2 covers 8 bases. This CDR3 has 12 amino acids. The germline V gene has CDR1 GTSNPN and CDR2 SVGIG (reference sequence). As DNA, the CDR3 is TGTGCCTCACGACCGGGGGGGTACGGGCAGTACTTC. Amino acids: CASRPGGYGQYF.

V and J are TRBV27 and TRBJ2-1; tentatively, D is TRBD2 (6 bases). Germline V gene lookup returns CDR1 MNHEY and CDR2 SMNVEV (reference sequence). CDR3 size: 16 residues. Trimming took off 3 bases at V and 0 bases at J, with 12 bases between the two ends. DNA of the CDR3: TGTGCCAGCAGTTTTAGCGGTGACCCCTCCTACAATGAGCAGTTCTTC. Amino acids: CASSFSGDPSYNEQFF.

This chain joins TRBV6-6 and TRBJ2-4; 9 nucleotides align to TRBD2. V gave up 5 bases and J gave up 9 bases; unmatched junction bases: 8. Germline CDR1 is MNHNY and CDR2 is SVGAGI (reference sequence). The CDR3 contains 14 residues. CDR3 loop: CASSTRETSGIQYF. The CDR3 DNA reads TGTGCCAGCAGTACCCGTGAGACTAGCGGCATTCAGTACTTC.

The CDR3 reads CASSLDSVHGYTF. The CDR3 DNA reads TGTGCCAGCAGCTTGGACAGCGTTCATGGCTACACCTTC. The gene calls are TRBV7-9 and TRBJ1-2, with D tentatively TRBD1 (6 bases). Deletions cut 3 bases from V and 6 bases from J, with 11 bases between. CDR1 is SEHNR, CDR2 FQNEAQ, per germline (reference sequence). The CDR3 sequence is 13 residues long.

The chain couples TRBV4-3 to TRBJ1-1; 7 nucleotides align to TRBD1. The germline CDR1 and CDR2 sequences are LGHNA and YSLEER. After removal of 4 bases from V and 1 base from J, the junction contained 15 bases not matched to a gene. The length of the CDR3 is 18 residues. The CDR3 loop reads CASSPSLDRVGKNTEAFF. The CDR3 DNA sequence: TGCGCCAGCAGCCCATCCCTCGACAGGGTAGGGAAGAACACTGAAGCTTTCTTT.

This chain joins TRBV6-5 and TRBJ1-2; D gene unclear. V was cut by 2 bases and J by 8 bases, with 12 bases left in between. The CDR3 runs 13 residues. The germline CDR1 and CDR2 sequences are MNHEY and SVGAGI. This CDR3 reads CASSYRDGEGYTF. CDR3 DNA: TGTGCCAGCAGTTACAGGGATGGGGAGGGCTACACCTTC.

This CDR3 reads CASSLLLPNTEAFF. In DNA, the CDR3 is TGTGCCAGCAGCCTCCTACTTCCGAACACTGAAGCTTTCTTT. This chain connects TRBV7-6 to TRBJ1-1; D call uncertain. CDR3 size: 14 residues. V lost 5 bases to trimming and J lost 1 base, with 11 bases between them. The germline CDR1 and CDR2 sequences are SGHVS and FNYEAQ.

Here the CDR3 reads CASSQGLTGQTKDTGELFF. DNA of the CDR3: TGCGCCAGCAGCCAAGGTCTGACGGGGCAAACGAAGGACACCGGGGAGCTGTTTTTT. The chain employs TRBV4-3 and TRBJ2-2; D may be TRBD1 or TRBD2 (5 bases each). Trimming shortened V by 1 base and J by 3 bases, and 21 bases separated the two germline ends. This CDR3 spans 19 amino acids. Germline assignment: CDR1 LGHNA and CDR2 YSLEER.

CDR3 amino acids: CASRDGSNQPQHF. CDR3 coding DNA: TGTGCCAGCAGGGACGGGAGCAATCAGCCCCAGCATTTT. The chain couples TRBV25-1 to TRBJ1-5, with unresolved D. CDR3 size: 13 residues. V lost 6 bases, J lost 1 base, and 7 bases lay in between. Per germline, CDR1 MGHDK and CDR2 SYGVNS.

This chain connects TRBV5-1 to TRBJ2-3; D may be TRBD1 or TRBD2 (5 bases each). The V gene lost 7 bases and the J gene lost 4 bases, with 10 bases spanning the gap. The CDR3 runs 12 residues. Per germline, CDR1 SGHRS and CDR2 YFSETQ. The CDR3 sequence is CASHRGADTQYF. The CDR3 DNA follows: TGCGCCAGCCACCGGGGCGCAGATACGCAGTATTTT.

The CDR3 DNA sequence: TGTGCCAGCAGTGACAACAGGGGGCGCAAGGAAAAACTGTTTTTT. Amino acid sequence: CASSDNRGRKEKLFF. This chain links TRBV14 with TRBJ1-4; TRBD1 aligns across 9 bases. The CDR3 length is 15 residues. V lost 6 bases to trimming and J lost 8 bases; unmatched junction nucleotides: 10. The germline V gene has CDR1 SGHDN and CDR2 FVKESK.

The chain combines TRBV4-3 with TRBJ1-2, with D possibly TRBD1 on 6 matching bases. Germline-derived CDR1 and CDR2 are LGHNA and YSLEER. Deletions cut 4 bases from V and 2 bases from J, with 8 bases between. This CDR3 has 13 amino acids. CDR3: CASSPTGNYGYTF. In DNA form, the CDR3 reads TGCGCCAGCAGCCCGACAGGCAACTATGGCTACACCTTC.

This clone was detected only a few times. The chain links TRBV19 to TRBJ1-1; TRBD1 aligns across 8 bases. The CDR3 contains 14 residues. Germline V gene lookup returns CDR1 LNHDA and CDR2 SQIVND (reference sequence). V shed 4 bases, J shed 6 bases, and the junction held 7 bases outside the gene matches. This CDR3 is CASSSWTGMAEAFF. CDR3 DNA sequence: TGTGCCAGTAGTAGCTGGACAGGGATGGCTGAAGCTTTCTTT.

This chain uses TRBV28 with TRBJ2-3; 14 bases map to TRBD2. Germline CDR1 and CDR2: MDHEN and SYDVKM. V trimming: 5 bases; J trimming: 3 bases; junction bases outside the gene matches: 16. The CDR3 length is 20 residues. CDR3 in DNA: TGTGCCAGCAGTCCTTACCGACTAGCGGGAGGGCCGAGACTGACAGATACGCAGTATTTT. Amino acids: CASSPYRLAGGPRLTDTQYF.